The 25 T cell receptor beta chains given below trace back to one sample, sequenced in a study of OX40 agonist ivuxolimab in advanced cancers. Libraries were prepared by immunoSEQ multiplex PCR; TCRdb keeps only in-frame clonotypes and omits some of them. The table has around 80,000 clones, 82% seen once; the top ten hold around 5.1%. The sequences come from CD4+ or CD8+ T cells sorted from blood, collected in a trial of the OX40 agonist ivuxolimab. These receptors were collected from an adult with an advanced solid tumor such as melanoma, head and neck, liver or kidney cancer.

As DNA, the CDR3 is TGTGCCAGCAGGACTGCGGCCTACGAGCAGTACTTC. Translated: CASRTAAYEQYF. The chain has TRBV6-5 and TRBJ2-5; no clear D. The end of the DNA fits TRBJ2-7 better, so the J call may be wrong. The germline V gene has CDR1 MNHEY and CDR2 SVGAGI. There are 12 residues in the CDR3.

The rearrangement joins TRBV19 to TRBJ2-3; 16 nucleotides agree with TRBD2. The trim removed 5 bases at V and 6 bases at J, leaving 2 bases unmatched. From germline, CDR1 is LNHDA and CDR2 SQIVND (reference sequence). This CDR3 has 15 residues. The CDR3 DNA reads as TGTGCCAGTAGTCCGGGACTAGCGGGAGGGGATACGCAGTATTTT. This translates into CASSPGLAGGDTQYF.

This chain's CDR3 is CASSGGQLNEKLFF. The DNA for the CDR3 is TGTGCCAGCAGCGGGGGACAGCTTAATGAAAAACTGTTTTTT. The chain recombines TRBV28 with TRBJ1-4; 7 bases line up with TRBD1. The V gene end was trimmed by 6 bases and the J gene end by 4 bases; junction bases not matched to a gene: 5. Germline assignment: CDR1 MDHEN and CDR2 SYDVKM. The CDR3 is made up of 14 amino acids.

CDR3 residues: CASSRWALQQDTQYF. In nucleotides, the CDR3 is TGTGCCAGCAGCCGCTGGGCCCTTCAACAGGATACGCAGTATTTT. The J gene is TRBJ2-3, the V gene TRBV5-6, with D unclear. The CDR3 covers 15 residues. Germline V gives CDR1 SGHDT, CDR2 YYEEEE. Between the trimmed V and J ends, which lost 4 bases and 6 bases, there was a span of 18 bases. Using reference TRBV5-6 and TRBJ2-3 for the parts outside the CDR3, the full variable domain is DAGVTQSPTHLIKTRGQQVTLRCSPKSGHDTVSWYQQALGQGPQFIFQYYEEEERQRGNFPDRFSGHQFPNYSSELNVNALLLGDSALYLCASSRWALQQDTQYFGPGTRLTVL.

The rearrangement joins TRBV7-6 to TRBJ2-5; D gene ambiguous. Trimming pared 5 bases from V and 0 bases from J, leaving 7 bases between. Per the germline V gene, CDR1 is SGHVS and CDR2 is FNYEAQ. This CDR3 is built from 13 residues. CDR3 region: CASSRVHQETQYF. The DNA of the CDR3 is TGTGCCAGCAGCCGCGTCCACCAAGAGACCCAGTACTTC.

The chain recombines TRBV6-6 with TRBJ2-7; TRBD1 agrees at 7 bases. The V gene's germline CDR1 is MNHNY and CDR2 SVGAGI (reference sequence). V was pared by 2 bases and J by 5 bases, with 6 bases of the junction left unmatched. The CDR3 is 14 amino acids. CDR3 sequence: CASSYVGGGNEQYF. The DNA for the CDR3 is TGTGCCAGCAGTTACGTAGGGGGCGGCAACGAGCAGTACTTC.

The chain recombines TRBV15 with TRBJ2-7; D is unresolved. Germline V lookup: CDR1 LNHNV, CDR2 YYDKDF (reference sequence). CDR3 length: 14 amino acids. Trimming took 0 bases from V and 3 from J, leaving 9 bases between them. DNA of the CDR3: TGTGCCACCAGCAGAGAAAGTGTAGACTACGAGCAGTACTTC. This translates into CATSRESVDYEQYF.

This chain connects TRBV19 to TRBJ2-6, with D possibly being TRBD1 or TRBD2 (6 bases each). This CDR3 has 14 residues. The germline V gene has CDR1 LNHDA and CDR2 SQIVND (reference sequence). The V gene lost 6 bases and the J gene lost 6 bases, with 12 bases spanning the gap. DNA of the CDR3: TGTGCCAGTAGGCCGAGGGGGGCGGCCAACGTCCTGACTTTC. The encoded protein is CASRPRGAANVLTF.

The chain employs TRBV6-5 and TRBJ1-1; D is unresolved. Trimming left V 6 bases short and J 2 bases short, with 10 bases between. The CDR3 consists of 13 residues. Germline loops: CDR1 MNHEY, CDR2 SVGAGI. The CDR3: CASRRTDNTEAFF. CDR3 DNA: TGTGCCAGCAGACGGACGGATAACACTGAAGCTTTCTTT.

The chain joins TRBV19 to TRBJ1-6, with D possibly TRBD1 on 5 matching bases. Germline CDR1 is LNHDA and CDR2 is SQIVND (reference sequence). V was trimmed by 4 bases and J by 10 bases, leaving 20 bases between them. The CDR3 spans 16 residues. The CDR3, as DNA: TGTGCCAGTAGTAATGATCCGGCAGGGTGGATATCACCCCTCCACTTT. Protein: CASSNDPAGWISPLHF.

This chain uses TRBV2 with TRBJ1-2; 7 bases align to TRBD1. Germline V lookup: CDR1 SNHLY, CDR2 FYNNEI. Trimming cost V 2 bases and J 8 bases; bases outside gene matches: 11. This CDR3 is 15 amino acids long. CDR3: CASSEMQGELRGYTF. The CDR3, as DNA: TGTGCCAGCAGTGAAATGCAGGGGGAGTTGCGGGGCTACACCTTC.

V is TRBV19 and J is TRBJ2-7, with 7 bases that match TRBD1. The CDR3 is made up of 14 amino acids. Germline V gene sequence: CDR1 LNHDA, CDR2 SQIVND (reference sequence). Trimming at V came to 4 bases and at J to 3 bases, leaving 6 bases not matched to a gene. CDR3 DNA: TGTGCCAGTAGTAGGACAGGAGATGGCTACGAGCAGTACTTC. Translating it yields CASSRTGDGYEQYF. The variable domain in full, completed from reference TRBV19 and TRBJ2-7, reads DGGITQSPKYLFRKEGQNVTLSCEQNLNHDAMYWYRQDPGQGLRLIYYSQIVNDFQKGDIAEGYSVSREKKESFPLTVTSAQKNPTAFYLCASSRTGDGYEQYFGPGTRLTVT.

The chain carries TRBV5-8 and TRBJ2-2; D is ambiguous. Trimming took off 0 bases at V and 7 bases at J, with 7 bases between the two ends. The V gene's germline CDR1 is SGHTS and CDR2 YDEGEE. This CDR3 has 13 residues. The CDR3 loop is CASSLDGVGELFF. The CDR3 DNA reads TGTGCCAGCAGCTTGGATGGGGTCGGGGAGCTGTTTTTT.

A note on this clone: A read error may account for a junction end that differs from germline. V gene TRBV6-5 combines with J gene TRBJ2-6; possible D gene TRBD1, 5 bases. Germline-derived CDR1 and CDR2 are MNHEY and SVGAGI. This CDR3 spans 14 amino acids. CDR3 bases: TGTGCCAGCAGTTACCTCGCTGGGGCCGACGTCCTGACTTTC. Translating it yields CASSYLAGADVLTF.

J is TRBJ2-3 and V is TRBV6-5; the D gene is possibly TRBD2 (6 bases). This CDR3 is 14 amino acids long. The germline CDR1 and CDR2 sequences are MNHEY and SVGAGI. Trimming left V 5 bases short and J 1 base short, with 10 bases between. The CDR3 reads CASSTGTGTDTQYF. The CDR3 DNA follows: TGTGCCAGCAGTACCGGGACTGGCACAGATACGCAGTATTTT.

J is TRBJ2-7 and V is TRBV5-6, with D tentatively TRBD2 (5 bases). The CDR3 runs 13 residues. Germline V CDR1 and CDR2: SGHDT, YYEEEE. CDR3 DNA: TGTGCTACCAGAAGAGAGGGCACCTACGAGCAGTACTTC. It translates to CATRREGTYEQYF.

This clone was observed once. The rearrangement links TRBV28 to TRBJ1-4; D call uncertain. Germline CDR1 MDHEN, CDR2 SYDVKM. The length of the CDR3 is 16 residues. Trimming pared 6 bases from V and 4 bases from J, leaving 18 bases between. The CDR3, as DNA: TGTGCCAGCAGCCCTATCGCACAGTGGGTTAATGAAAAACTGTTTTTT. Translation gives CASSPIAQWVNEKLFF.

The CDR3 DNA is TGTGCCAGCAGTGCCGGCAGCACCGGGGAGCTGTTTTTT. This translates into CASSAGSTGELFF. The chain employs TRBV6-1 and TRBJ2-2; the D is unclear. Trimming took off 4 bases at V and 4 bases at J, with 7 bases between the two ends. The CDR3 has 13 residues. Germline CDR1 reads MNHNS; CDR2 reads SASEGT.

The sample holds a few counts of this clone. The V gene is TRBV28, the J gene TRBJ1-4; 9 nucleotides align to TRBD1. This CDR3 has 14 amino acids. Germline V gene data show CDR1 as MDHEN and CDR2 as SYDVKM. The junction had 6 bases not matched to a gene; V was cut back by 6 bases and J by 7 bases. For the CDR3, the DNA is TGTGCCAGCAGCCGGACAGGGGCCATTGAAAAACTGTTTTTT. This sequence encodes CASSRTGAIEKLFF.

The CDR3 here is CASSQGTGLAKNIQYF. The CDR3 DNA sequence: TGTGCCAGCAGCCAAGGGACAGGCCTAGCCAAAAACATTCAGTACTTC. The genes are TRBV14 and TRBJ2-4; 7 bases are shared with TRBD1. Trimming at V came to 1 base and at J to 0 bases, leaving 3 bases not matched to a gene. Germline V gene sequence: CDR1 SGHDN, CDR2 FVKESK. The CDR3 length is 16 residues.

This sequence joins TRBV11-2 and TRBJ1-1; TRBD1 might be the D (6 bases). This CDR3 region has 14 residues. Germline V gene lookup returns CDR1 SGHAT and CDR2 FQNNGV. V lost 4 bases and J 4 bases, leaving 13 bases between the germline ends. CDR3 in amino acids: CASSYGGLGTEAFF. The CDR3 DNA reads as TGTGCCAGCAGCTACGGGGGGCTCGGCACTGAAGCTTTCTTT.

The genes are TRBV21-1 and TRBJ2-7; no check of the table's D call, TRBD2, against the DNA was made. TRBV21-1 is an annotated pseudogene. The CDR3 contains 15 residues. CDR3 region: CASSTRGTSASEQYF. The CDR3 region has the DNA TGTGCCAGCAGCACGCGGGGGACTAGCGCTTCCGAGCAGTACTTC.

V is TRBV4-3 and J is TRBJ1-2; no definite D call. The CDR3 extends over 14 amino acids. V lost 3 bases and J lost 3, with 11 bases in between. In germline, CDR1 is LGHNA, CDR2 YSLEER. Here the CDR3 reads CASSQMHGDYGYTF. As DNA, the CDR3 is TGCGCCAGCAGCCAGATGCATGGCGACTATGGCTACACCTTC.

As concerns this clone: The same CDR3 arises from other DNA sequences in this sample as well. The gene calls are TRBV28 and TRBJ1-2, with 10 positions matching TRBD1. This CDR3 spans 15 amino acids. The germline CDR1 and CDR2 sequences are MDHEN and SYDVKM. Trimming removed 6 bases from V and 3 bases from J; junction bases left unmatched: 7. For the CDR3, the DNA is TGTGCCAGCAGCCTGCGGGACAGGGGAGACTATGGCTACACCTTC. It translates to CASSLRDRGDYGYTF.

CDR3 coding DNA: TGCGCCAGCAGCCAGGGCGGGGGGATCACCGGGGAGCTGTTTTTT. Protein product: CASSQGGGITGELFF. This chain uses TRBV4-3 with TRBJ2-2; 8 bases map to TRBD2. V gave up 3 bases and J gave up 4 bases; unmatched junction bases: 4. CDR3 length equals 15 residues. Germline V CDR1 and CDR2: LGHNA, YSLEER.